This entry concerns a single TCR beta chain. Authors' processing steps: Estimates of nucleated cell counts were drawn from the amplification of reference gene primers. Generated by immunoSEQ multiplex PCR, the TCRdb table keeps only in-frame clones and is missing some. The V and J calls and clone size were taken over from that table, and D and trimming were inferred from the DNA. The table has roughly 240,000 clones, roughly 88% seen once; the top ten hold 2.5%. CDR3 length: 17 amino acids. The germline CDR1 and CDR2 sequences are PRHDT and FYEKMQ (reference sequence). After removal of 0 bases from V and 0 bases from J, the junction contained 4 bases not matched to a gene. This sample was taken from a study of blood T cell repertoires in COVID-19. The overall study: Material from acute and convalescent COVID-19 was sourced from the United States, Italy and Spain. PBMCs, B-cell-depleted T cells, or T cells were the source of the cDNA or gDNA that made up the material.

Participant ages covered roughly 18 to 89 years across 25 or so US areas. This receptor was taken from a woman aged 40 to 50 with acute COVID-19. Sequencing was performed on PBMCs or T cells enriched from blood (not recorded which). The chain is built from TRBV13 and TRBJ1-3; 8 bases match TRBD1. CDR3 nucleotides: TGTGCCAGCAGCTTAGGCAGGGGGCCCTTCTCTGGAAACACCATATATTTT. Protein sequence: CASSLGRGPFSGNTIYF.